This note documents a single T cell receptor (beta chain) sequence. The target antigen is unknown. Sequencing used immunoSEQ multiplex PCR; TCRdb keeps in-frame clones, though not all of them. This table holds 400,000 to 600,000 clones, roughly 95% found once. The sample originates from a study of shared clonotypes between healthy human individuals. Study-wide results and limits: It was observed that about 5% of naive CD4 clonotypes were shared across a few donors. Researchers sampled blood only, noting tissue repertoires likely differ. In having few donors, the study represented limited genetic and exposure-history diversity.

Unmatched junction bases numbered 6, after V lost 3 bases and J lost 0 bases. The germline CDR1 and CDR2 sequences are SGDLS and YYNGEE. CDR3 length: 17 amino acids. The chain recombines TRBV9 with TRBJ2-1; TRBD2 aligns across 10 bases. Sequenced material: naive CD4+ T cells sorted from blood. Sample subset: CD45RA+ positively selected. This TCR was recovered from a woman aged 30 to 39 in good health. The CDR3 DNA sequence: TGTGCCAGCAGCGCGGGACTAGCGTTGAGCTCCTACAATGAGCAGTTCTTC. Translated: CASSAGLALSSYNEQFF.